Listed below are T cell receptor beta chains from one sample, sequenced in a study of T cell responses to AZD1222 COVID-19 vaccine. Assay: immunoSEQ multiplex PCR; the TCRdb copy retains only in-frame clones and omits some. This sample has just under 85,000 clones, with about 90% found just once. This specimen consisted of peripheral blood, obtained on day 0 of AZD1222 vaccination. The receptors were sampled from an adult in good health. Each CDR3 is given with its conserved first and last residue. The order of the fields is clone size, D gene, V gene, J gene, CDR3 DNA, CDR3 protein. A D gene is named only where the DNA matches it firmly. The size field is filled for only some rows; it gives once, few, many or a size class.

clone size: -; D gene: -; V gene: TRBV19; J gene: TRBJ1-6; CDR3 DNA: TGTGCCAGTAGTATGAGGGGAAGGAATTCACCCCTCCACTTT; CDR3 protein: CASSMRGRNSPLHF
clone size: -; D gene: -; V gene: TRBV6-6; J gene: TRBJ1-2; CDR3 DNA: TGTGCCAGTAAGGGAGAGTATGGCTACACCTTC; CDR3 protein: CASKGEYGYTF
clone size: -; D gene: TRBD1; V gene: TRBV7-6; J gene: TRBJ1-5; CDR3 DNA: TGTGCCAGCAGCTTAGCGGACAGGGTCAATCAGCCCCAGCATTTT; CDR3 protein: CASSLADRVNQPQHF
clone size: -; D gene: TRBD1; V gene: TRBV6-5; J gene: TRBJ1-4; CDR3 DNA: TGTGCCAGCGGACAGGGGTCCGCAACTAATGAAAAACTGTTTTTT; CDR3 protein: CASGQGSATNEKLFF
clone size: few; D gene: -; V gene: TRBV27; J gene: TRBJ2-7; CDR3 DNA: TGTGCCAGCACTTTCTCCTACGAGCAGTACTTC; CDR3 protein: CASTFSYEQYF
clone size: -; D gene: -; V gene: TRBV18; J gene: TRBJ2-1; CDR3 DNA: TGTGCCAGCTCAAGTTCCAGTAGCTCCTACAATGAGCAGTTCTTC; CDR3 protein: CASSSSSSSYNEQFF
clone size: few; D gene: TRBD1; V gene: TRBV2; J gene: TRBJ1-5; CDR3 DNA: TGTGCCAGCAGTGGAGGGACAGGGGGAAGCAATCAGCCCCAGCATTTT; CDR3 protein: CASSGGTGGSNQPQHF
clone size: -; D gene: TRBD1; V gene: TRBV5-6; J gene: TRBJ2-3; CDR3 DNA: TGTGCCAGCAGCTTGGGTTGGGACAGGAGCACAGATACGCAGTATTTT; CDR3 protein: CASSLGWDRSTDTQYF
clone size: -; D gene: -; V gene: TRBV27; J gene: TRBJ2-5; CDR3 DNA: TGTGCCAGCAGGGGTATGGAGGAGACCCAGTACTTC; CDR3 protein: CASRGMEETQYF
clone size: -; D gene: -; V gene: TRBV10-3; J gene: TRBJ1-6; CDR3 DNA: TGTGCCAGCGCCCAGGGTGGGCCTGACTCACCCCTCCACTTT; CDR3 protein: CASAQGGPDSPLHF
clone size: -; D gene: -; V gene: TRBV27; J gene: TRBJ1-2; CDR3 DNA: TGTGCCAGCAGTCCTACGGCGGGGGGCTACACCTTC; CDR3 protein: CASSPTAGGYTF
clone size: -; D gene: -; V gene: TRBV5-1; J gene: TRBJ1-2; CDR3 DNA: TGCGCCAGCAGCTTGATTGAGGGGTCGGACTATGGCTACACCTTC; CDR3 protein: CASSLIEGSDYGYTF
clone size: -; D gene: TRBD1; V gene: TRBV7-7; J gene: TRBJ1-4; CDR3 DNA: TGTGCTAGCAGCCTAGGACAGGGTACTAATGAAAAACTGTTTTTT; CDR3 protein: CASSLGQGTNEKLFF
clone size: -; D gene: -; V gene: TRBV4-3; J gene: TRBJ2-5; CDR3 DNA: TGCGCCAGCAGCCCCAGCCGGCAAGGGGTCGAGACCCAGTACTTC; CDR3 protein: CASSPSRQGVETQYF
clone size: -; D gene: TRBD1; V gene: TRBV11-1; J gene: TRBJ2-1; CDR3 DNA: TGTGCCAGCAGCCCCCAAGGGACAGGGGGGTATGAGCAGTTCTTC; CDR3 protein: CASSPQGTGGYEQFF
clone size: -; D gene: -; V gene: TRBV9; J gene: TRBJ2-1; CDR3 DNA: TGTGCCAGCAGCTCCCCTCTGCGGGGGCTAGCCAGCTCCTACAATGAGCAGTTCTTC; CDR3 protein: CASSSPLRGLASSYNEQFF
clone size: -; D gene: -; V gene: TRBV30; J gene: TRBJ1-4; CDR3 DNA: TGTGCCTGGAGTTCCGGACAGTTCACTAATGAAAAACTGTTTTTT; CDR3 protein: CAWSSGQFTNEKLFF
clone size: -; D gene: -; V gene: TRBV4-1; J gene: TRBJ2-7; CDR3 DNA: TGCGCCAGCAGCCAAGAGGACAGTACTTTGTACGAGCAGTACTTC; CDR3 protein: CASSQEDSTLYEQYF
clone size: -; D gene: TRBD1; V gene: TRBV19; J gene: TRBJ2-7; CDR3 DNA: TGTGCCAGTAGTGAACAGGGGGCTGGCGAGCAGTACTTC; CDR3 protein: CASSEQGAGEQYF
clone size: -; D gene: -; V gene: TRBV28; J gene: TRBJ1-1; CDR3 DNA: TGTGCCAGCAGTCGGGGCTTCTTT; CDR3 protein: CASSRGFF
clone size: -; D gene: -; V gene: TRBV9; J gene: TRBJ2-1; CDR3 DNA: TGTGCCAGCAGCGTAGGTTCCGGGATCTTTCGCAATGAGCAGTTCTTC; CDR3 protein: CASSVGSGIFRNEQFF
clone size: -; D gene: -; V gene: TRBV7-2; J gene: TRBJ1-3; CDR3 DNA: TGTGCCAGCAGCTTAGGCTATTCCTCTGGAAACACCATATATTTT; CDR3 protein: CASSLGYSSGNTIYF
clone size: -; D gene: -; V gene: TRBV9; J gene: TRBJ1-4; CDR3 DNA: TGTGCCAGCAGCCCATCTGGGGCAGCCGCAACTAATGAAAAACTGTTTTTT; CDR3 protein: CASSPSGAAATNEKLFF
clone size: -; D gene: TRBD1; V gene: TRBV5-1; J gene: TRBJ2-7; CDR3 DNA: TGCGCCAGCAGCACGGCAGGGGGTGGGAACTACGAGCAGTACTTC; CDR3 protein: CASSTAGGGNYEQYF
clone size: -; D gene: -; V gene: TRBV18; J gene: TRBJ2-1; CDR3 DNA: TGTGCCAGCTCGCCAGCCAATGAGCAGTTCTTC; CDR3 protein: CASSPANEQFF
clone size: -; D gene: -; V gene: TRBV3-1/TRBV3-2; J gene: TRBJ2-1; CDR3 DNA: TGTGCCAGCAGCCCAGGGACGGACTACAATGAGCAGTTCTTC; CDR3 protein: CASSPGTDYNEQFF
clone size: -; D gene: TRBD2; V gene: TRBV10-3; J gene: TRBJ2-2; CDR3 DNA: TGTGCCATCAGTAACCCCGGGACTAGCGGTATCGGGGAGCTGTTTTTT; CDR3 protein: CAISNPGTSGIGELFF
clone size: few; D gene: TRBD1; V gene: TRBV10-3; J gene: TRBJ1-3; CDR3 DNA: TGTGCCTCCACTGACAGGGCCTCTGGAAACACCATATATTTT; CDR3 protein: CASTDRASGNTIYF
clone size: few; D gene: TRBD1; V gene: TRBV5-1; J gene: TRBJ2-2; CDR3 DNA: TGCGCCAGCAGCTTCGGGGACAGAAACACCGGGGAGCTGTTTTTT; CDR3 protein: CASSFGDRNTGELFF
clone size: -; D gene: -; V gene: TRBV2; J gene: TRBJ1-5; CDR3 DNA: TGTGCCAGCAGTGAAGCGGGGGCCCCTGGTGGCAATCAGCCCCAGCATTTT; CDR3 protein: CASSEAGAPGGNQPQHF
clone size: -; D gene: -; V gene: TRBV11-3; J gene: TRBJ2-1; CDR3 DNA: TGTGCCAGCGGAGGGGAGAGGGAGCAGTTCTTC; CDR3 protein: CASGGEREQFF
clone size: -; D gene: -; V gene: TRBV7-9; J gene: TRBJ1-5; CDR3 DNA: TGTGCCAGCAGCCCCGACAGCAATCAGCCCCAGCATTTT; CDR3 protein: CASSPDSNQPQHF
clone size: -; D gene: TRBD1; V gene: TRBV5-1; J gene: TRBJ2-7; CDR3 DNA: TGCGCCAGCAGCTTAGGGACAGGGGGGCTTTACGAGCAGTACTTC; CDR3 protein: CASSLGTGGLYEQYF
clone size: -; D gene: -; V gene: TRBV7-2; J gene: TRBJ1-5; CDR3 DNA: TGTGCCAGCAGCTTAAGGTCAGGAGAACATCAGCCCCAGCATTTT; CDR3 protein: CASSLRSGEHQPQHF
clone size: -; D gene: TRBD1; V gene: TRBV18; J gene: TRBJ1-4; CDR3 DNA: TGTGCCAGCTCACCGGGGACAGGCGTCAATGAAAAACTGTTTTTT; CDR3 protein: CASSPGTGVNEKLFF
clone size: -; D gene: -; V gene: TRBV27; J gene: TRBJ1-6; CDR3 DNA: TGTGCCAGCAGATCCGGACTTATTAATTCACCCCTCCACTTT; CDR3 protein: CASRSGLINSPLHF
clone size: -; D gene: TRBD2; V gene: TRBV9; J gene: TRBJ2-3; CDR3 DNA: TGTGCCAGCAGCGTTTTAACGGGGGGTAGCACAGATACGCAGTATTTT; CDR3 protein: CASSVLTGGSTDTQYF
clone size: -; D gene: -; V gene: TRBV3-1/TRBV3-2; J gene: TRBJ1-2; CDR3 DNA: TGTGCCAGCAGCCAAGATCAGGGCAGGCCGCTGGGCTACACCTTC; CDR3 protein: CASSQDQGRPLGYTF
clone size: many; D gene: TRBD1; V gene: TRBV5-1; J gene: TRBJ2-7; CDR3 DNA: TGCGCCAGCAGCTTGGATACAGGGGCGGGCGAGCAGTACTTC; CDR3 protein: CASSLDTGAGEQYF
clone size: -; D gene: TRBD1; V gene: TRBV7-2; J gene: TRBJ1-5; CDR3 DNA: TGTGCCAGCAGCGTTGGGACAGGGAGGAGGAATCAGCCCCAGCATTTT; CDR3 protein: CASSVGTGRRNQPQHF
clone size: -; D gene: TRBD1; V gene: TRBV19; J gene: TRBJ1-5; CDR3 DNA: TGTGCCAGTAGTGACCGACAGGGTGGCCAGCCCCAGCATTTT; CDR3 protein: CASSDRQGGQPQHF
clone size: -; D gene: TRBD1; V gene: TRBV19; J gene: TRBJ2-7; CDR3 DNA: TGTGCCAGTAGTATAAGCCACAGGGGGCTCGTTGAGCAGTACTTC; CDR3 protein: CASSISHRGLVEQYF
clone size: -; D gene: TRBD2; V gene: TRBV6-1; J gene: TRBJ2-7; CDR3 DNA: TGTGCCAGCAGTGACGGGGGGGCGTTTTCCTACGAGCAGTACTTC; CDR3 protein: CASSDGGAFSYEQYF
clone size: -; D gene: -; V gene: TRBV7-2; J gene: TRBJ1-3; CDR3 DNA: TGTGCCAGCAGCTTAGCGCTGAACGGGCAGGACACCATATATTTT; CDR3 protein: CASSLALNGQDTIYF
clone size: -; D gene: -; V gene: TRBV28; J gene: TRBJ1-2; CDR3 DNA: TGTGCCAGCGGACAAGGCTACACCTTC; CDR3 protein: CASGQGYTF
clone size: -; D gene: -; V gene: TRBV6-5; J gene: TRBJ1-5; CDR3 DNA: TGTGCCAGCAGTTTTGGACCTAGTCAGCCCCAGCATTTT; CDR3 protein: CASSFGPSQPQHF
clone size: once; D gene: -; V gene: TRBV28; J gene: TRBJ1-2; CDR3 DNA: TGTGCCAGCAGGACCCTCGGGGCCCCAACCACTAACTATGGCTACACCTTC; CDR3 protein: CASRTLGAPTTNYGYTF
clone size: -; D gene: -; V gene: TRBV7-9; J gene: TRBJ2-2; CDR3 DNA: TGTGCCAGCAGGACGGGGGCCGGGGAGCTGTTTTTT; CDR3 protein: CASRTGAGELFF